Listed below are T cell receptor beta chains from one sample, sequenced in a study of T-cell reconstitution after alpha-beta-depleted transplantation in children. TCRdb reprocessed the PCR reads with MiXCR, giving one entry per CDR3 protein. Among under 450,000 distinct CDR3 sequences listed, roughly 15% were seen once. The sample in question was PBMCs, mostly from graft donor cells, obtained 360 days after TCRalphabeta/CD19-depleted stem cell transplant. All receptors come from a boy younger than two who had a stem cell transplant for Wiskott-Aldrich syndrome, so the T cells may come from the graft donor. Each CDR3 is given with its conserved first and last residue. The D gene is left open where the match is weak. Part of the rows lack a size; the others show once, few, many or a class for expanded clones.

>TRBV20-1|TRBJ2-1|NA|NA
TGCAGTGCTAGGAACGGGAGCTCCTACAATGAGCAGTTCTTC
CSARNGSSYNEQFF
>TRBV13|TRBJ2-7|few|TRBD1
TGTGCCAGCAGCTCGGACAGGGGAGCGGACGAGCAGTACTTC
CASSSDRGADEQYF
>TRBV4-3|TRBJ2-2|NA|NA
TGCGCCAGCAGCCAAGACCAGTCTCACACCGGGGAGCTGTTTTTT
CASSQDQSHTGELFF
>TRBV27|TRBJ2-3|NA|TRBD2
TGTGCCAGCAGTCATTTCCGAAGCGGGGGGCGTGGCACAGATACGCAGTATTTT
CASSHFRSGGRGTDTQYF
>TRBV5-6|TRBJ2-6|many|NA
TGTGCCAGCAGCTTGGTTGGCACTAACTCTGGGGCCAACGTCCTGACTTTC
CASSLVGTNSGANVLTF
>TRBV27|TRBJ2-1|many|NA
TGTGCCAGCAGCCTGGGAGTTGGCCCCTACAATGAGCAGTTCTTC
CASSLGVGPYNEQFF
>TRBV20-1|TRBJ2-3|few|TRBD2
TGCAGTGCTAGTAAGCCTAGCGGGGTCACAGATACGCAGTATTTT
CSASKPSGVTDTQYF
>TRBV10-3|TRBJ1-5|few|NA
TGTGCCATCTCGGCAGGGAATGTCAATCAGCCCCAGCATTTT
CAISAGNVNQPQHF
>TRBV20-1|TRBJ2-1|few|NA
TGCAGTGCTTTGACGGGATCCCTATACAATGAGCAGTTCTTC
CSALTGSLYNEQFF
>TRBV6-5|TRBJ2-7|NA|TRBD1
TGTGCCAGCAGTTATAACAGGGGGCTGACCTACGAGCAGTACTTC
CASSYNRGLTYEQYF
>TRBV12-3/TRBV12-4|TRBJ2-1|NA|TRBD1
TGTGCCAGCAGCCCGGACCAAGGGGGCCACAATGAGCAGTTCTTC
CASSPDQGGHNEQFF
>TRBV29-1|TRBJ2-2|NA|NA
TGCAGCGCAAAAACTACCGGGGAGCTGTTTTTT
CSAKTTGELFF
>TRBV7-9|TRBJ1-1|NA|NA
TGTGCCAGCAGCTTTCGAGGTTCCGGAGCTTTCTTT
CASSFRGSGAFF
>TRBV24-1|TRBJ1-2|few|NA
TGTGCCACCAGTGACTGGACAAGGTCCTATGGCTACACCTTC
CATSDWTRSYGYTF
>TRBV20-1|TRBJ2-7|NA|TRBD1
TGCAGTGCTAATACAGGGGACCGGAGCTCCTACGAGCAGTACTTC
CSANTGDRSSYEQYF
>TRBV13|TRBJ2-1|NA|TRBD2
TGTGCCAGCAGCTTACGCGGGAGTAAGTACAATGAGCAGTTCTTC
CASSLRGSKYNEQFF
>TRBV20-1|TRBJ2-5|NA|NA
TGCAGTGCTAGAGACCAAGAGACCCAGTACTTC
CSARDQETQYF
>TRBV7-7|TRBJ2-5|NA|TRBD1
TGTGCCAGCAGCCCCCTGACAGGGGGAATTGGGGAGACCCAGTACTTC
CASSPLTGGIGETQYF
>TRBV6-6|TRBJ2-7|NA|NA
TGTGCCAGCAGTTACCCTGAGCGCTACGAGCAGTACTTC
CASSYPERYEQYF
>TRBV20-1|TRBJ2-7|few|TRBD2
TGCAGTGCCAAGAGGGGGACTAGTCGTTACGAGCAGTACTTC
CSAKRGTSRYEQYF
>TRBV20-1|TRBJ2-5|few|TRBD2
TGCAGTGTGGGAGGGACTAGGGCTATTCAAGAGACCCAGTACTTC
CSVGGTRAIQETQYF
>TRBV20-1|TRBJ2-3|NA|NA
TGCAGCCACGTAGCCGATACGCAGTATTTT
CSHVADTQYF
>TRBV9|TRBJ1-2|few|NA
TGTGCCAGCAGCCTCAGAGCTTTCGACTATGGCTACACCTTC
CASSLRAFDYGYTF
>TRBV24-1|TRBJ2-5|NA|TRBD2
TGTGCCACCAGTGAGCCGGGACTAGCGGTTGAAGAGACCCAGTACTTC
CATSEPGLAVEETQYF
>TRBV10-3|TRBJ2-3|many|TRBD1
TGTGCCACCAGACAGGGCGCAGATACGCAGTATTTT
CATRQGADTQYF
>TRBV7-9|TRBJ2-3|NA|NA
TGTGCCAGCAGCCCCCGGGCCACCAGCACAGATACGCAGTATTTT
CASSPRATSTDTQYF
>TRBV12-3/TRBV12-4|TRBJ2-3|NA|TRBD1
TGTGCCAGCAGTGCCCGGGACAGGGTCCGGGATACGCAGTATTTT
CASSARDRVRDTQYF
>TRBV29-1|TRBJ2-5|many|TRBD1
TGCAGCGTTGAAGTTCTCTCAGGGGGACAGGCGGAGACCCAGTACTTC
CSVEVLSGGQAETQYF
>TRBV6-1|TRBJ2-1|NA|NA
TGTGCCAGCAGTCGCACCCCCTGGCGGGACCTCTACAATGAGCAGTTCTTC
CASSRTPWRDLYNEQFF
>TRBV3-1|TRBJ1-1|many|NA
TGTGCCAGCAGCCAAGTCGGGAACACTGAAGCTTTCTTT
CASSQVGNTEAFF
>TRBV12-3/TRBV12-4|TRBJ1-5|few|TRBD1
TGTGCCAGCACCTCCGTACAGGGGGCGCCCCAGCATTTT
CASTSVQGAPQHF
>TRBV12-3/TRBV12-4|TRBJ2-7|NA|NA
TGTGCCAGCAGTTTGAGCGATGGCACCTACGAGCAGTACTTC
CASSLSDGTYEQYF
>TRBV24-1|TRBJ2-5|NA|TRBD2
TGTGCCACCAAAGGACTAGCGGGACACCAAGAGACCCAGTACTTC
CATKGLAGHQETQYF
>TRBV11-3|TRBJ2-7|few|TRBD1
TGTGCCAGCAGCCCGACAGGGCCCCTCTACGAGCAGTACTTC
CASSPTGPLYEQYF
>TRBV7-2|TRBJ1-4|few|NA
TGTGCCAGCAGCTTAAGATGGACTGGAGAAAAACTGTTTTTT
CASSLRWTGEKLFF